This T cell receptor beta chain emerged from a study of blood T cell repertoires in COVID-19. Study overall: Samples of COVID-19 (acute and convalescent) were obtained from the United States, Italy and Spain.

Germline V gives CDR1 SGHTA, CDR2 FQGNSA. J gave up 1 base and V 3 bases, and 9 bases lay outside the gene matches. The CDR3 sequence is 17 residues long. The table lists this clone with a few counts. As processed by the authors: Amplified reference gene primers provided the basis for estimating nucleated cell counts. Measured with immunoSEQ multiplex PCR; TCRdb has only the in-frame clones, and not every one. The D gene and trimming were derived from the DNA, and the V and J assignments and clone size from that table. The data contain roughly 260,000 clones, 87% of them singletons. The rearrangement joins TRBV7-2 to TRBJ1-3; 7 nucleotides align to TRBD1. Sample: peripheral blood. This TCR was sampled from a woman aged 50 to 60 who had recovered from COVID-19. The CDR3 nucleotides read TGTGCCAGCAGCTTGGGGGCAGGGGGTCAGTCTGGAAACACCATATATTTT. Translation: CASSLGAGGQSGNTIYF.